These 31 T cell receptor beta chains share one sample of origin, sequenced in a study of OX40 agonist ivuxolimab in advanced cancers. The protocol was immunoSEQ multiplex PCR, while the TCRdb copy is restricted to in-frame clones and leaves out a portion. Of 50,000 or so clones listed, roughly 89% are singletons. The source material was CD4+ or CD8+ T cells sorted from blood, sampled in a trial of the OX40 agonist ivuxolimab. The receptor source for this set is an adult with an advanced solid tumor such as melanoma, head and neck, liver or kidney cancer.

This clone appeared a few times. The chain couples TRBV11-2 to TRBJ2-7; D not certain. CDR1 and CDR2 (germline): SGHAT, FQNNGV. V lost 0 bases and J 3 bases, leaving 6 bases between the germline ends. The CDR3 totals 13 residues. Written as DNA, the CDR3 is TGTGCCAGCAGCTTAGAGGTCAGCTACGAGCAGTACTTC. It translates to CASSLEVSYEQYF.

This rearrangement joins TRBV6-5 to TRBJ2-7; D may be TRBD1 or TRBD2 (5 bases each). V gave up 4 bases and J gave up 4 bases, with 11 bases separating them. Germline CDR1 is MNHEY and CDR2 is SVGAGI. This CDR3 is built from 13 residues. DNA of the CDR3: TGTGCCAGCAGTTCAGGGACCTCTTACGAGCAGTACTTC. This translates into CASSSGTSYEQYF.

This clone was seen a single time. For the CDR3, the DNA is TGCGCCAGCAGCTGGGTAGCGGGAGGTGCCGGGGAGCTGTTTTTT. Translating gives CASSWVAGGAGELFF. J is TRBJ2-2 and V is TRBV4-1; 10 bases are a match to TRBD2. The CDR3 has 15 amino acids. The junction had 6 bases not matched to a gene; V was cut back by 5 bases and J by 6 bases. Looked up from germline, CDR1 is MGHRA and CDR2 is YSYEKL.

This clone was recorded once. The chain links TRBV5-6 to TRBJ2-3; a possible D gene is TRBD2 (6 bases). The CDR3 is 15 amino acids. The germline V and J ends were trimmed by 0 bases and 4 bases, with 12 bases remaining between them. CDR1 and CDR2 from the germline V gene are SGHDT and YYEEEE. CDR3 in amino acids: CASSLVLASPDTQYF. Here the CDR3 DNA reads TGTGCCAGCAGCTTGGTCCTAGCGAGCCCAGATACGCAGTATTTT.

This clone was counted once. The chain carries TRBV7-9 and TRBJ1-1; 8 bases line up with TRBD1. Per germline, CDR1 SEHNR and CDR2 FQNEAQ (reference sequence). This CDR3 region has 15 residues. Trimming at V came to 5 bases and at J to 0 bases, leaving 5 bases not matched to a gene. DNA for the CDR3: TGTGCCAGCAGCCCTAGGACAGGGATGAACACTGAAGCTTTCTTT. Protein: CASSPRTGMNTEAFF.

This clone has just one count. The chain uses TRBV27 and TRBJ2-1; the D is unclear. Germline CDR1 reads MNHEY; CDR2 reads SMNVEV (reference sequence). The length of the CDR3 is 14 residues. V was cut by 0 bases and J by 6 bases, with 9 bases left in between. DNA for the CDR3: TGTGCCAGCAGTTTATCCCCTCCAGCCAATGAGCAGTTCTTC. Amino acid sequence: CASSLSPPANEQFF.

V is TRBV19 and J is TRBJ1-1, with D tentatively TRBD1 (5 bases). The V end was cut by 5 bases, the J end by 3 bases, with 16 bases between. This CDR3 comprises 15 residues. In germline, CDR1 is LNHDA, CDR2 SQIVND (reference sequence). The CDR3 sequence: CASSRAEGFDTEAFF. CDR3 coding DNA: TGTGCCAGTAGTCGGGCGGAGGGGTTTGACACTGAAGCTTTCTTT. Full variable domain (remainder filled in from reference TRBV19 and TRBJ1-1): DGGITQSPKYLFRKEGQNVTLSCEQNLNHDAMYWYRQDPGQGLRLIYYSQIVNDFQKGDIAEGYSVSREKKESFPLTVTSAQKNPTAFYLCASSRAEGFDTEAFFGQGTRLTVV.

The rearrangement uses TRBV28 and TRBJ2-3, with D possibly being TRBD1 or TRBD2 (5 bases each). The germline V gene has CDR1 MDHEN and CDR2 SYDVKM. CDR3 length equals 18 residues. Trimming cost V 2 bases and J 3 bases, with 21 bases left between them. CDR3 DNA sequence: TGTGCCAGCAGTTTAGGAGGCCTCCGGGACCGTCGGACAGATACGCAGTATTTT. Translating gives CASSLGGLRDRRTDTQYF. The complete variable domain, with remaining parts taken from reference TRBV28 and TRBJ2-3, reads DVKVTQSSRYLVKRTGEKVFLECVQDMDHENMFWYRQDPGLGLRLIYFSYDVKMKEKGDIPEGYSVSREKKERFSLILESASTNQTSMYLCASSLGGLRDRRTDTQYFGPGTRLTVL.

The V and J genes are TRBV19 and TRBJ2-7; D is unresolved. CDR1 and CDR2 from the germline V gene are LNHDA and SQIVND (reference sequence). V was pared by 3 bases and J by 2 bases, with 11 bases between. The CDR3 runs 14 residues. In DNA form, the CDR3 reads TGTGCCAGTAGTATCGCCGACGGAACCTACGAGCAGTACTTC. Protein product: CASSIADGTYEQYF.

This chain links TRBV14 with TRBJ2-1; D is possibly TRBD1 (5 bases). The CDR3 length is 13 residues. Trimming removed 4 bases at V and 8 bases at J, with 12 bases between. The germline V gene encodes CDR1 SGHDN and CDR2 FVKESK. The CDR3 DNA is TGTGCCAGCAGCCCCGACTTAGGGGATGAGCAGTTCTTC. It codes for CASSPDLGDEQFF.

This chain's CDR3 is CASCLDGNPTDTQYF. The CDR3 DNA follows: TGTGCCAGTTGCTTGGACGGTAATCCCACAGATACGCAGTATTTT. The chain couples TRBV11-2 to TRBJ2-3; D gene uncertain. Germline V lookup: CDR1 SGHAT, CDR2 FQNNGV. Deletions cut 9 bases from V and 2 bases from J, with 18 bases between. CDR3 length equals 15 residues.

This sequence joins TRBV6-6 and TRBJ2-1, with D unclear. V shed 2 bases and J shed 2 bases, with 10 bases lying between them. Germline CDR1 and CDR2: MNHNY and SVGAGI (reference sequence). The CDR3 loop spans 15 amino acids. The CDR3 is CASSYGTYPYNEQFF. In nucleotides, the CDR3 is TGTGCCAGCAGTTACGGCACCTATCCCTACAATGAGCAGTTCTTC.

The chain is built from TRBV2 and TRBJ1-6, with a possible D match to TRBD1 (6 bases). From germline, CDR1 is SNHLY and CDR2 FYNNEI. V gave up 2 bases and J gave up 5 bases, with 16 bases separating them. The CDR3 runs to 17 residues. CDR3 region: CASSENLGGGHNSPLHF. The CDR3 DNA reads TGTGCCAGCAGTGAAAATTTAGGCGGGGGGCATAATTCACCCCTCCACTTT.

This chain uses TRBV4-1 with TRBJ2-7, with unresolved D. Looked up from germline, CDR1 is MGHRA and CDR2 is YSYEKL. The CDR3 length is 12 residues. V lost 2 bases to trimming and J lost 6 bases, with 8 bases between them. This CDR3 reads CASSQPGREQYF. The CDR3 region has the DNA TGCGCCAGCAGCCAACCCGGGCGCGAGCAGTACTTC.

The V and J genes are TRBV19 and TRBJ2-7; the match to TRBD1 covers 8 bases. Trimming at V came to 8 bases and at J to 6 bases, leaving 3 bases not matched to a gene. The V gene's germline CDR1 is LNHDA and CDR2 SQIVND (reference sequence). This CDR3 has 11 amino acids. CDR3 amino acids: CASDTGGEQYF. CDR3 DNA: TGTGCCAGTGATACAGGGGGCGAGCAGTACTTC. Complete variable domain (other parts from reference TRBV19 and TRBJ2-7): DGGITQSPKYLFRKEGQNVTLSCEQNLNHDAMYWYRQDPGQGLRLIYYSQIVNDFQKGDIAEGYSVSREKKESFPLTVTSAQKNPTAFYLCASDTGGEQYFGPGTRLTVT.

The rearrangement joins TRBV30 to TRBJ2-5, with D possibly being TRBD2 (6 bases). CDR3 size: 16 residues. The germline CDR1 and CDR2 sequences are GTSNPN and SVGIG (reference sequence). V was trimmed by 4 bases and J by 3 bases, leaving 21 bases between them. As DNA, the CDR3 is TGTGCCTGGACCCTCACGGGGGAAGGGTGGAAAGAGACCCAGTACTTC. Its translation: CAWTLTGEGWKETQYF.

The rearrangement links TRBV29-1 to TRBJ1-1; D is uncertain. Germline V gene data show CDR1 as SQVTM and CDR2 as ANQGSEA. Trimming stripped 3 bases from V and 4 bases from J, with 15 bases between. This CDR3 region has 14 residues. The CDR3 region is CSVDPPGERTEAFF. DNA of the CDR3: TGCAGCGTTGACCCACCCGGGGAGCGCACTGAAGCTTTCTTT.

The chain uses TRBV27 and TRBJ1-5, with no clear D. Per the germline V gene, CDR1 is MNHEY and CDR2 is SMNVEV (reference sequence). This CDR3 has 14 residues. Trimming took 10 bases from V and 0 from J, leaving 13 bases between them. The CDR3 loop is CATREGYSNQPQHF. CDR3 DNA: TGTGCCACTCGGGAGGGCTATAGCAATCAGCCCCAGCATTTT.

The chain links TRBV18 to TRBJ2-1; D gene uncertain. Germline CDR1 KGHSH, CDR2 LQKENI. V lost 6 bases and J lost 1, with 10 bases in between. The CDR3 spans 14 residues. The CDR3: CASSTLQSYNEQFF. The CDR3 coding sequence is TGTGCCAGCTCCACCCTTCAGTCCTACAATGAGCAGTTCTTC.

This chain links TRBV27 with TRBJ1-1; D perhaps matches TRBD1 (5 bases). The CDR3 extends over 13 amino acids. Trimming removed 4 bases from V and 5 bases from J, with 11 bases in between. The germline gives CDR1 MNHEY, CDR2 SMNVEV (reference sequence). CDR3 nucleotides: TGTGCCAGCAGTTGGGGGGAGGGAACTGAAGCTTTCTTT. This encodes CASSWGEGTEAFF.

The chain combines TRBV27 with TRBJ2-1; 10 bases line up with TRBD2. Germline loops: CDR1 MNHEY, CDR2 SMNVEV (reference sequence). This CDR3 contains 16 residues. V gave up 5 bases and J gave up 8 bases; unmatched junction bases: 12. The CDR3 DNA follows: TGTGCCAGCAGTCAAATAGCGGGGGGTATTGTCCATGAGCAGTTCTTC. This translates into CASSQIAGGIVHEQFF.

The CDR3, as DNA: TGTGCCAGCCGGGGGACGGGGAGCTCCTACGAGCAGTACTTC. This codes for CASRGTGSSYEQYF. The genes are TRBV6-5 and TRBJ2-7, with D perhaps TRBD2 (6 bases). Germline V lookup: CDR1 MNHEY, CDR2 SVGAGI. The ends were cut back, 8 bases at V and 0 bases at J, with 14 bases in the middle. The CDR3 runs 14 residues.

This clone was recorded only once. The CDR3 protein is CASSFPGGTGYTF. As DNA, the CDR3 is TGTGCCAGCAGCTTCCCGGGGGGCACTGGCTACACCTTC. The chain couples TRBV7-2 to TRBJ1-2; TRBD1 is a possible D gene (6 bases). This CDR3 comprises 13 residues. CDR1 is SGHTA and CDR2 is FQGNSA in the germline V gene. The V gene lost 3 bases and the J gene lost 7 bases, with 12 bases spanning the gap.

The rearrangement joins TRBV11-2 to TRBJ2-3; D possibly corresponds to TRBD1 (5 bases). The ends were cut back, 2 bases at V and 1 base at J, with 19 bases in the middle. CDR1 is SGHAT, CDR2 FQNNGV, per germline. This CDR3 comprises 18 residues. The DNA of the CDR3 is TGTGCCAGCAGCTTATGGGTTGGGTCGACAGCCGGCACAGATACGCAGTATTTT. It translates to CASSLWVGSTAGTDTQYF.

The chain recombines TRBV7-9 with TRBJ2-1, with 8 bases aligning to TRBD1. Germline trimming cut 5 bases from V and 9 bases from J; bases unmatched to any gene: 12. This CDR3 has 15 residues. Germline V CDR1 and CDR2: SEHNR, FQNEAQ (reference sequence). The CDR3 bases are TGTGCCAGCAGCCCACAATGGACAGGGTGGGGTGAGCAGTTCTTC. This codes for CASSPQWTGWGEQFF. The full variable domain, with the rest looked up from reference TRBV7-9 and TRBJ2-1, is DTGVSQNPRHKITKRGQNVTFRCDPISEHNRLYWYRQTLGQGPEFLTYFQNEAQLEKSRLLSDRFSAERPKGSFSTLEIQRTEQGDSAMYLCASSPQWTGWGEQFFGPGTRLTVL.

The chain uses TRBV18 and TRBJ1-1; D unresolved. Between the trimmed V and J ends, which lost 0 bases and 0 bases, there was a span of 11 bases. The CDR3 is 16 amino acids. Germline V CDR1 and CDR2: KGHSH, LQKENI. The CDR3 DNA reads TGTGCCAGCTCACCACCCCACCAGGTTGTGAACACTGAAGCTTTCTTT. It specifies CASSPPHQVVNTEAFF.

The chain has TRBV29-1 and TRBJ2-1, with TRBD2 identical over 7 bases. Trimming cost V 7 bases and J 3 bases; bases outside gene matches: 9. The germline gives CDR1 SQVTM, CDR2 ANQGSEA. The CDR3 contains 14 residues. CDR3 region: CSAPQERDYNEQFF. CDR3 in DNA: TGCAGCGCACCCCAAGAGCGGGACTACAATGAGCAGTTCTTC.

The DNA of the CDR3 is TGTGCCAGTAGTATTGAATCGGGTGGGTCCTACGAGCAGTACTTC. This sequence encodes CASSIESGGSYEQYF. The rearrangement links TRBV19 to TRBJ2-7; D gene uncertain. The V gene's germline CDR1 is LNHDA and CDR2 SQIVND (reference sequence). The CDR3 length is 15 residues. Trimming shortened V by 3 bases and J by 1 base, and 13 bases separated the two germline ends.

J is TRBJ2-1 and V is TRBV11-2; no firm D call. The CDR3 totals 10 residues. Looked up from germline, CDR1 is SGHAT and CDR2 is FQNNGV. Trimming stripped 5 bases from V and 9 bases from J, with 5 bases between. The CDR3 is CASSGVEQFF. The CDR3 DNA reads TGTGCCAGCAGCGGGGTTGAGCAGTTCTTC.

In regard to this clone: Other nucleotide sequences in the sample specify the same CDR3. The chain has TRBV6-5 and TRBJ2-7; no clear D. Germline loops: CDR1 MNHEY, CDR2 SVGAGI. The CDR3 is made up of 12 amino acids. V lost 0 bases, J lost 5 bases, and 5 bases lay in between. The CDR3 loop reads CASSYSGDEQYF. CDR3 in DNA: TGTGCCAGCAGTTACTCAGGCGACGAGCAGTACTTC.

The V gene is TRBV9, the J gene TRBJ2-1; 13 bases match TRBD2. The V and J ends lost 1 base and 9 bases, in that order; junction bases with no gene match: 10. Germline loops: CDR1 SGDLS, CDR2 YYNGEE. This CDR3 is built from 17 residues. The CDR3 DNA sequence: TGTGCCAGCAGCGTAAAAAGGACTAGCGGGAGAGTAGGTGAGCAGTTCTTC. It encodes CASSVKRTSGRVGEQFF.